The clone carrying this T cell receptor beta chain appeared once. The entry originates in a study of blood T cell repertoires in COVID-19. Original data processing: Counts of nucleated cells, estimated from reference gene primer amplification, were obtained. Data came from immunoSEQ multiplex PCR; TCRdb stores just in-frame clones and leaves some out. The D gene and trimming were derived from the DNA, and the V and J assignments and clone size from that table. The sample has about 410,000 clones, 75% to 90% seen once. The CDR3 runs to 14 residues. Per germline, CDR1 SGHRS and CDR2 YFSETQ. The V end lost 2 bases, the J end lost 5 bases, and 14 bases lay between the germline ends.

The clonotype originates from a woman aged 30 to 39 with active or convalescent COVID-19. Sequencing used peripheral blood. The V gene is TRBV5-1, the J gene TRBJ2-7, with D tentatively TRBD1 (6 bases). The CDR3 loop is CASSFSGAPNEQYF. In nucleotides, the CDR3 is TGCGCCAGCAGCTTCTCAGGGGCGCCGAACGAGCAGTACTTC.